Presented here are 10 T cell receptor beta chains from one specimen sequenced in a study of cytomegalovirus exposure and HLA in healthy donors. PCR was performed using 60 Vbeta and 13 Jbeta primers. TCRdb's copy holds only in-frame clones and misses some; the assay was immunoSEQ multiplex PCR. The sample table includes 91,000 or so clones. Sequenced material: PBMCs. These receptors all come from a woman aged 25 to 39 in good health and CMV-seronegative.

J is TRBJ2-1 and V is TRBV10-2; the match to TRBD2 covers 12 bases. The germline CDR1 and CDR2 sequences are WSHSY and SAAADI. CDR3 length: 19 amino acids. V lost 5 bases to trimming and J lost 0 bases; unmatched junction nucleotides: 11. Here the CDR3 reads CASSLGLAGSTPSYNEQFF. The CDR3, as DNA: TGCGCCAGCAGTCTTGGACTAGCGGGATCAACCCCCTCCTACAATGAGCAGTTCTTC.

This chain joins TRBV7-3 and TRBJ2-5; 7 nucleotides match TRBD1. J gave up 3 bases and V 5 bases, and 3 bases lay outside the gene matches. Germline-derived CDR1 and CDR2 are SGHTA and FQGTGA. This CDR3 has 13 residues. CDR3 sequence: CASSVDREETQYF. In nucleotides, the CDR3 is TGTGCCAGCAGCGTCGACAGGGAAGAGACCCAGTACTTC. Full variable domain (outside the CDR3, taken from reference TRBV7-3 and TRBJ2-5): GAGVSQTPSNKVTEKGKYVELRCDPISGHTALYWYRQSLGQGPEFLIYFQGTGAADDSGLPNDRFFAVRPEGSVSTLKIQRTERGDSAVYLCASSVDREETQYFGPGTRLLVL.

This sequence joins TRBV19 and TRBJ1-2, with 7 bases that match TRBD1. The CDR3 totals 13 residues. Germline-derived CDR1 and CDR2 are LNHDA and SQIVND (reference sequence). The junction had 7 bases not matched to a gene; V was cut back by 5 bases and J by 7 bases. CDR3 nucleotide sequence: TGTGCCAGTAGTCCCGACAGGGATCTTGGCTACACCTTC. Amino acid sequence: CASSPDRDLGYTF.

This chain connects TRBV10-3 to TRBJ2-1, with a weak D call TRBD2 (5 bases). The V end was cut by 8 bases, the J end by 4 bases, with 15 bases between. The CDR3 sequence is 14 residues long. CDR1 is ENHRY, CDR2 SYGVKD, per germline. CDR3 region: CAIGPSGFYNEQFF. For the CDR3, the DNA is TGTGCCATCGGGCCCAGCGGTTTTTACAATGAGCAGTTCTTC.

The chain combines TRBV5-1 with TRBJ1-5; a weak D match, TRBD1 (6 bases). Between the trimmed V and J ends, which lost 0 bases and 6 bases, there was a span of 16 bases. CDR3 length: 16 amino acids. The germline V gene has CDR1 SGHRS and CDR2 YFSETQ. The CDR3 bases are TGCGCCAGCAGCTTGGCAAGGGGGAAGGAGATTCAGCCCCAGCATTTT. Its protein is CASSLARGKEIQPQHF.

This chain links TRBV5-1 with TRBJ2-5; 8 bases fit TRBD2. J was trimmed by 3 bases and V by 2 bases; bases with no gene match: 15. The germline gives CDR1 SGHRS, CDR2 YFSETQ. The CDR3 consists of 18 residues. In DNA, the CDR3 is TGCGCCAGCAGCTTTAACGGAAGGAGTAGCGGGGAAGAAGAGACCCAGTACTTC. Encoded protein: CASSFNGRSSGEEETQYF. Complete variable domain (other parts from reference TRBV5-1 and TRBJ2-5): KAGVTQTPRYLIKTRGQQVTLSCSPISGHRSVSWYQQTPGQGLQFLFEYFSETQRNKGNFPGRFSGRQFSNSRSEMNVSTLELGDSALYLCASSFNGRSSGEEETQYFGPGTRLLVL.

This chain uses TRBV6-5 with TRBJ2-7, with D maybe TRBD2 (6 bases). This CDR3 region has 15 residues. The V end lost 2 bases, the J end lost 2 bases, and 13 bases lay between the germline ends. From germline, CDR1 is MNHEY and CDR2 SVGAGI. The CDR3 sequence is CASSYGQGGTYEQYF. The CDR3 nucleotides are TGTGCCAGCAGTTACGGTCAGGGAGGAACCTACGAGCAGTACTTC.

The V and J genes are TRBV27 and TRBJ2-7; the D gene is possibly TRBD2 (6 bases). This CDR3 spans 16 amino acids. Deletions cut 0 bases from V and 0 bases from J, with 12 bases between. From germline, CDR1 is MNHEY and CDR2 SMNVEV (reference sequence). CDR3: CASSLSRTTNSYEQYF. CDR3 in DNA: TGTGCCAGCAGTTTATCGAGGACTACTAACTCCTACGAGCAGTACTTC.

The V call is TRBV14, the J call TRBJ2-3, with 8 bases lining up with TRBD2. CDR3 length: 14 residues. CDR1 SGHDN and CDR2 FVKESK come from the germline V gene. V was pared by 2 bases and J by 5 bases, with 3 bases of the junction left unmatched. Written as DNA, the CDR3 is TGTGCCAGCAGCCAACCGGGGGGGCAAGATACGCAGTATTTT. Amino acids: CASSQPGGQDTQYF.

J is TRBJ2-7 and V is TRBV6-5, with TRBD2 identical over 12 bases. The CDR3 is 14 amino acids. Per the germline V gene, CDR1 is MNHEY and CDR2 is SVGAGI. Trimming took 4 bases from V and 5 from J; bases not matched to a gene: 3. CDR3: CASSLTSGSHEQYF. The CDR3 DNA follows: TGTGCCAGCAGTTTGACTAGCGGGAGCCACGAGCAGTACTTC.